Each of the 3 T cell receptor beta chains below was sequenced from the same sample in a study of T cell responses to AZD1222 COVID-19 vaccine. Clones were sequenced by immunoSEQ multiplex PCR, and TCRdb holds only the in-frame ones, with some missing. This sample carries 95,000 to 150,000 clones, around nine tenths of them seen once, and the ten largest clones take 1.7%. This specimen was peripheral blood, taken on day 0 of AZD1222 vaccination. The receptor set was obtained from an adult in good health.

The chain uses TRBV5-1 and TRBJ2-1; 13 nucleotides match TRBD2. The CDR3 is made up of 16 amino acids. V gave up 2 bases and J gave up 2 bases; unmatched junction bases: 1. Germline CDR1 reads SGHRS; CDR2 reads YFSETQ. CDR3 coding DNA: TGCGCCAGCAGCTTCGGGACTAGCGGGGCCTACAATGAGCAGTTCTTC. It encodes CASSFGTSGAYNEQFF.

CDR3 DNA sequence: TGTGCCAGCAGTCCGCAAACGGCCCGGGACCTGACTTTCTTT. Translated: CASSPQTARDLTFF. This chain links TRBV6-6 with TRBJ1-1; TRBD1 might be the D (5 bases). The CDR3 spans 14 residues. Germline V lookup: CDR1 MNHNY, CDR2 SVGAGI (reference sequence). Trimming shortened V by 5 bases and J by 12 bases, and 22 bases separated the two germline ends.

The chain is built from TRBV9 and TRBJ2-5; maybe TRBD1 (6 bases). The V and J ends lost 4 bases and 2 bases respectively, with 15 bases between them. CDR1 and CDR2 (germline): SGDLS, YYNGEE. The CDR3 is 15 amino acids. In DNA form, the CDR3 reads TGTGCCAGCAGCCCGAGAGGGACACCTCAAGAGACCCAGTACTTC. It yields the protein CASSPRGTPQETQYF.